This section outlines one T cell receptor beta chain sequence together with its context. Each CDR3 protein gets one entry after TCRdb re-called the 5' RACE reads with MiXCR. The sample has 150,000 to 200,000 distinct CDR3 sequences; about 11% are singletons. This sample was taken from a study of T cells after yellow fever vaccination. Trimming left V 3 bases short and J 4 bases short, with 12 bases between. This CDR3 has 14 residues. The V call is TRBV12-3 or TRBV12-4, the J call TRBJ1-2; tentative D call: TRBD1 (6 bases). The clonotype was recovered from a man aged 18 to 30 who received the YFV17D yellow fever vaccine. The sample was CD8+ T cells sorted from PBMCs, taken 15 days after the yellow fever booster vaccination. The CDR3 here is CASSFWGAGYGYTF. As DNA, the CDR3 is TGTGCCAGCAGTTTTTGGGGGGCTGGCTATGGCTACACCTTC.